Listed below are T cell receptor beta chains from one sample, sequenced in a study of human T cells and chemical hapten exposure. TCRdb used MiXCR to reprocess the RACE reads, holding one entry per CDR3 protein. The data contain 45,000 or so distinct CDR3 sequences, roughly 4.2% of them singletons. Sequencing used whole blood. The receptors derive from a human donor in good health. Some clones in this sample may be carry-over from other donors' samples. Both conserved end residues are part of each CDR3. A D gene is named only where the DNA matches it firmly. Size tells how often a clone was seen (once, few, many) or the class of an expanded clone, and some rows leave it out.

J,size,V,D,CDR3,DNA
TRBJ2-3,many,TRBV2,TRBD2,CASVAGLPSTDTQYF,TGTGCCAGCGTAGCGGGTTTACCTAGCACAGATACGCAGTATTTT
TRBJ2-7,many,TRBV30,TRBD1,CAWTRDRGAYEQYF,TGTGCCTGGACCAGGGACAGGGGTGCCTACGAGCAGTACTTC
TRBJ2-1,many,TRBV20-1,TRBD2,CSARDVAGGFYNEQFF,TGCAGTGCTAGGGACGTAGCGGGAGGGTTCTACAATGAGCAGTTCTTC
TRBJ2-3,many,TRBV7-2,.,CASSPPTDTQYF,TGTGCCAGCAGCCCCCCGACAGATACGCAGTATTTT
TRBJ2-5,many,TRBV20-1,.,CSALPDARDQYF,TGCAGTGCTCTTCCGGACGCCAGAGACCAGTACTTC
TRBJ2-2,.,TRBV21-1,.,CASSKESGGEREARNTGELFF,TGTGCCAGCAGCAAAGAATCTGGGGGTGAGCGGGAGGCGAGAAACACCGGGGAGCTGTTTTTT
TRBJ1-2,many,TRBV11-2,.,CASSLGGPIYGYTF,TGTGCCAGCAGCTTAGGGGGACCGATCTATGGCTACACCTTC
TRBJ1-5,many,TRBV20-1,.,CSARDLAGGQPQHF,TGCAGTGCTAGAGATTTAGCGGGCGGGCAGCCCCAGCATTTT
TRBJ1-6,many,TRBV2,.,CASSGGAVNSPLHF,TGTGCCAGCAGTGGGGGGGCGGTCAATTCACCCCTCCACTTT
TRBJ1-2,many,TRBV30,.,CAWGPSYPNYGYTF,TGTGCCTGGGGACCGTCGTACCCTAACTATGGCTACACCTTC
TRBJ2-3,many,TRBV4-1,TRBD2,CASSQGTTSGPTDTQYF,TGCGCCAGCAGCCAGGGTACGACTAGCGGGCCCACAGATACGCAGTATTTT
TRBJ2-4,few,TRBV6-6,.,CASRQTGLAKNIQYF,TGTGCCAGCAGACAAACAGGGCTAGCCAAAAACATTCAGTACTTC
TRBJ2-3,few,TRBV11-3,TRBD1,CASSSGTGTGLDTQYF,TGTGCCAGCAGCTCCGGGACAGGAACGGGACTAGATACGCAGTATTTT
TRBJ2-6,many,TRBV29-1,.,CSVLTHSGANVLTF,TGCAGCGTCCTCACACACTCTGGGGCCAACGTCCTGACTTTC
TRBJ1-1,many,TRBV7-9,TRBD1,CASSLFLGTGAKAEAFF,TGTGCCAGCAGCTTATTCTTAGGGACAGGGGCGAAGGCTGAAGCTTTCTTT
TRBJ1-2,few,TRBV20-1,.,CSASGQYLYGYTF,TGCAGTGCTTCCGGACAGTACCTCTATGGCTACACCTTC
TRBJ2-7,many,TRBV18,TRBD2,CASSPGTSGYEQYF,TGTGCCAGCTCACCCGGGACTAGCGGCTACGAGCAGTACTTC
TRBJ2-7,many,TRBV7-9,TRBD1,CASSPDRVSYEQYF,TGTGCCAGCAGCCCGGACAGGGTCTCCTACGAGCAGTACTTC